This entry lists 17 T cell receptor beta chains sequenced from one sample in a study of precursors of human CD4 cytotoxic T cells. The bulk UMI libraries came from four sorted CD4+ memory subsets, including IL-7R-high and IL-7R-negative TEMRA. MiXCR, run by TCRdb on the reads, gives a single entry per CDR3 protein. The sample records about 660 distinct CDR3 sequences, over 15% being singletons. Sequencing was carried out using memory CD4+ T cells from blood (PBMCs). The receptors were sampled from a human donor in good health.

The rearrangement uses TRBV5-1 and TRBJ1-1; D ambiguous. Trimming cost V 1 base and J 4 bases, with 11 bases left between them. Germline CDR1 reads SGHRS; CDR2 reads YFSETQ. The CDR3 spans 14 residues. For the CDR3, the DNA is TGCGCCAGCAGCTTGTATGGAGGGTCCACTGAAGCTTTCTTT. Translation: CASSLYGGSTEAFF.

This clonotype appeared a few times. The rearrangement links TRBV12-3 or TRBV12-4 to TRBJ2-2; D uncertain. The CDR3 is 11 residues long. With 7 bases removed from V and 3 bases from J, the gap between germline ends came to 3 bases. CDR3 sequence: CASIDTGELFF. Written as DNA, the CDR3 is TGTGCCAGCATCGACACCGGGGAGCTGTTTTTT.

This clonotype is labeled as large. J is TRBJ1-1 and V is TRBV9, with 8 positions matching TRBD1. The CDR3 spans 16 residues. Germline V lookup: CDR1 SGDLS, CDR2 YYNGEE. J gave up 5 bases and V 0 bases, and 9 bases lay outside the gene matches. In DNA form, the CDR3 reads TGTGCCAGCAGCGTAGACCCCAGGGGGCGAGAGACTGAAGCTTTCTTT. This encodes CASSVDPRGRETEAFF.

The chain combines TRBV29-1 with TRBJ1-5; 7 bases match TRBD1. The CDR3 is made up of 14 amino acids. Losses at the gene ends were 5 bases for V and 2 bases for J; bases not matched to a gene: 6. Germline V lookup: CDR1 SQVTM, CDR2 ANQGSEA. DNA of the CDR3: TGCAGCGTTACCCAGGGGGTCGGCAATCAGCCCCAGCATTTT. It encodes CSVTQGVGNQPQHF.

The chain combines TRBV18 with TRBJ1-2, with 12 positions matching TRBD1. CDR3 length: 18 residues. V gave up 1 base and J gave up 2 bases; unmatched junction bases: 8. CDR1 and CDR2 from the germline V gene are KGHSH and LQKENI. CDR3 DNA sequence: TGTGCCAGCTCACCACGAAGAACCGGGACAGGGGGCAACTATGGCTACACCTTC. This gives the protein CASSPRRTGTGGNYGYTF.

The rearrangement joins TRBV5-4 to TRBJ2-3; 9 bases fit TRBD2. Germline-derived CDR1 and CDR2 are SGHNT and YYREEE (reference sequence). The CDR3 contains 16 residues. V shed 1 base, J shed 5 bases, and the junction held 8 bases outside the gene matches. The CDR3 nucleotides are TGTGCCAGCAGCTTGTGGGCGGGAGGGCCACAAGATACGCAGTATTTT. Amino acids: CASSLWAGGPQDTQYF.

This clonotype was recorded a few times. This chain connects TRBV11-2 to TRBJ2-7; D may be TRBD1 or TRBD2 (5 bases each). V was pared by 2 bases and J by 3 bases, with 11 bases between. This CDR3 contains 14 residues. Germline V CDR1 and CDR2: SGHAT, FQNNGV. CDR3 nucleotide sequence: TGTGCCAGCAGCTTATATTCTGGGGGCTACGAGCAGTACTTC. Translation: CASSLYSGGYEQYF.

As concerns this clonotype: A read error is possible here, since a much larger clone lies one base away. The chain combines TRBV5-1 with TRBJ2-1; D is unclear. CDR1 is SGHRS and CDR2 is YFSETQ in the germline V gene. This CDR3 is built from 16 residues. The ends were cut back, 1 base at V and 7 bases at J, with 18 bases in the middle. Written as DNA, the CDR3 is TGCGCCAGCAGCTTGCAAGGGTACATTATCGAAAATGAGCAGTTCTTC. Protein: CASSLQGYIIENEQFF.

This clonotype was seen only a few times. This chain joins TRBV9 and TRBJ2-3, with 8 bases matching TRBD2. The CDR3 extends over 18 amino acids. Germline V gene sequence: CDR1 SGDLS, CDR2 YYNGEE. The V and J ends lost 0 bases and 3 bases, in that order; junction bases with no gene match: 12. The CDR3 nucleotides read TGTGCCAGCAGCGTAGTGGGCGTTGCGGGGGGCCTAACAGATACGCAGTATTTT. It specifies CASSVVGVAGGLTDTQYF. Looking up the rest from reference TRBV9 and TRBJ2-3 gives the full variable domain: DSGVTQTPKHLITATGQRVTLRCSPRSGDLSVYWYQQSLDQGLQFLIQYYNGEERAKGNILERFSAQQFPDLHSELNLSSLELGDSALYFCASSVVGVAGGLTDTQYFGPGTRLTVL.

The CDR3 sequence: CASSLGVDSSGKNIQYF. The DNA for the CDR3 is TGTGCCAGCAGCTTAGGGGTAGATTCGTCTGGCAAAAACATTCAGTACTTC. The rearrangement links TRBV7-2 to TRBJ2-4; D call uncertain. This CDR3 is built from 17 residues. Germline CDR1 reads SGHTA; CDR2 reads FQGNSA. V was trimmed by 1 base and J by 3 bases, leaving 16 bases between them.

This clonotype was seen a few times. Here the CDR3 reads CSVVLAGGHSYEQYF. The DNA of the CDR3 is TGCAGCGTTGTACTAGCGGGAGGGCACTCCTACGAGCAGTACTTC. The chain combines TRBV29-1 with TRBJ2-7, with TRBD2 identical over 13 bases. Germline CDR1 reads SQVTM; CDR2 reads ANQGSEA. The length of the CDR3 is 15 residues. With V trimmed by 4 bases and J by 0 bases, 3 bases remained unmatched.

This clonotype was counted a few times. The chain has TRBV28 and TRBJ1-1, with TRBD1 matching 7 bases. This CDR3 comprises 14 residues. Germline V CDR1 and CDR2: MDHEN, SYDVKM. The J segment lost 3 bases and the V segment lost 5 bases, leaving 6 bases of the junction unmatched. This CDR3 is CASSQGGKDTEAFF. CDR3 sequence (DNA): TGTGCCAGCAGTCAGGGGGGCAAGGACACTGAAGCTTTCTTT.

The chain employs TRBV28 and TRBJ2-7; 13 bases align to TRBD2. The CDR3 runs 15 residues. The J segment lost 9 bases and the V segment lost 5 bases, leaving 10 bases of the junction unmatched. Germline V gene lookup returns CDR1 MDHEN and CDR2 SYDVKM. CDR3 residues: CASSVRTSGSLGQYF. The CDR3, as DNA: TGTGCCAGCAGTGTCAGGACTAGCGGGAGTCTGGGGCAGTACTTC.

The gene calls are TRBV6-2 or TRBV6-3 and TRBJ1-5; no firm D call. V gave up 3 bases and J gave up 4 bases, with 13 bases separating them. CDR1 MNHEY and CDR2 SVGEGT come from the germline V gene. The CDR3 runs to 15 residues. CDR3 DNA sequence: TGTGCCAGCAGTTATTCGGACCAACTTAATCAGCCCCAGCATTTT. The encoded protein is CASSYSDQLNQPQHF.

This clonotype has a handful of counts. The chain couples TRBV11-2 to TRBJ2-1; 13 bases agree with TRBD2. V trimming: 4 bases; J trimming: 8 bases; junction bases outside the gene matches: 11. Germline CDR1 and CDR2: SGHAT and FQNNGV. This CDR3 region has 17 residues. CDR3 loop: CASSSPGLAGYGDEQFF. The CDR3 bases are TGTGCCAGCAGCTCGCCGGGACTAGCGGGATATGGCGATGAGCAGTTCTTC.

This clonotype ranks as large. CDR3 DNA sequence: TGTGCCAGCAGGGGAGAGGGAATGAACACTGAAGCTTTCTTT. Its protein product is CASRGEGMNTEAFF. The chain employs TRBV2 and TRBJ1-1; D is unresolved. Germline CDR1 and CDR2: SNHLY and FYNNEI. The length of the CDR3 is 14 residues. V gave up 6 bases and J gave up 0 bases, with 11 bases separating them.

CDR3 sequence (DNA): TGTGCCAGCAGCCGAACAGGGACGGAAAACACTGAAGCTTTCTTT. Its translation: CASSRTGTENTEAFF. The genes are TRBV3-1 and TRBJ1-1, with a tentative D call TRBD1 (6 bases). The CDR3 is 15 amino acids. V lost 4 bases and J lost 2, with 14 bases in between. Germline V lookup: CDR1 LGHDT, CDR2 YNNKEL (reference sequence). The complete variable domain, with remaining parts taken from reference TRBV3-1 and TRBJ1-1, reads DTAVSQTPKYLVTQMGNDKSIKCEQNLGHDTMYWYKQDSKKFLKIMFSYNNKELIINETVPNRFSPKSPDKAHLNLHINSLELGDSAVYFCASSRTGTENTEAFFGQGTRLTVV.